The subject of this entry is one T cell receptor (beta chain). Its specificity is not known. Clones were sequenced by immunoSEQ multiplex PCR, and TCRdb holds only the in-frame ones, with some missing. Of under 150,000 clones listed, just over 85% are singletons. This sample stems from a study of cytomegalovirus exposure and HLA in healthy donors. Study as a whole: Both the 100 to 150 validation repertoires and the approximately 700 first-cohort repertoires used the same platform, as reported by a later analysis. Study conclusions and caveats: The study put roughly 160 TCR beta chains on its list as cytomegalovirus-associated.

The donors were in the roughly 120-subject validation cohort, distinct from the approximately 670-subject first cohort. The CDR3 sequence is 12 residues long. Trimming stripped 6 bases from V and 7 bases from J, with 9 bases between. Germline CDR1 and CDR2: MNHEY and SVGAGI. Sequenced: PBMCs. The chain carries TRBV6-5 and TRBJ2-2, with D hard to call. The TCR originated in a young woman in good health and CMV-seropositive. The CDR3 DNA follows: TGTGCCAGCAGCCTGCGCGTCGGGGAGCTGTTTTTT. Translation gives CASSLRVGELFF.